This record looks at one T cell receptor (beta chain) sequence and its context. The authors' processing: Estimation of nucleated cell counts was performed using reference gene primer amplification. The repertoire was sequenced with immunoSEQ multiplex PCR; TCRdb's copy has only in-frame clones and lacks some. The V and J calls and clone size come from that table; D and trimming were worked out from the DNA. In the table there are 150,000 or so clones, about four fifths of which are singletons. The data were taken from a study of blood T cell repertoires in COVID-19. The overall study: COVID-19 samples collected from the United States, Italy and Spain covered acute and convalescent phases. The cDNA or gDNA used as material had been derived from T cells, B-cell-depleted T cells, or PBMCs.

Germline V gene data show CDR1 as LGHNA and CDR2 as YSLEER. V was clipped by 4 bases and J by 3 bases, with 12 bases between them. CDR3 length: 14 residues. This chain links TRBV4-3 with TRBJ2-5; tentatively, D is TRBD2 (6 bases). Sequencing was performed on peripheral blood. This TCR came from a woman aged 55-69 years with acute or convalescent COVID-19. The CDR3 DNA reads TGCGCCAGCAGCCGTAGCGGAGTCGAAGAGACCCAGTACTTC. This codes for CASSRSGVEETQYF.